This TCR beta chain was captured by sequencing in a study of T-cell reconstitution after alpha-beta-depleted transplantation in children. Study-level points and caveats: Alpha-beta T cells about two months after transplant reportedly derived from several hundred expanded graft clones.

Trimming removed 6 bases from V and 2 bases from J; junction bases left unmatched: 4. Per germline, CDR1 MDHEN and CDR2 SYDVKM. This CDR3 has 13 residues. In this sample, this clonotype turned up many times. The antigen is not known. The library targeted TCRbeta and was prepared with unique molecular identifiers. TCRdb independently ran MiXCR on the PCR reads; one entry per CDR3 protein. The sample yields 330,000 or so distinct CDR3 sequences, 10% seen once. V and J are TRBV28 and TRBJ2-7, with 7 bases identical to TRBD1. The sequences come from PBMCs, collected before TCRalphabeta/CD19-depleted stem cell transplant. The source is a boy in the first two years of life with acute myeloid leukemia, due to receive a stem cell transplant. The CDR3, as DNA: TGTGCCAGCAGGCGACAGGGACCCTACGAGCAGTACTTC. Translating it yields CASRRQGPYEQYF. Together with reference TRBV28 and TRBJ2-7, the CDR3 gives the full variable domain: DVKVTQSSRYLVKRTGEKVFLECVQDMDHENMFWYRQDPGLGLRLIYFSYDVKMKEKGDIPEGYSVSREKKERFSLILESASTNQTSMYLCASRRQGPYEQYFGPGTRLTVT.